This is a list of T cell receptor beta chains from one sample in a study of technical replicates of blood from a few donors. Data came from immunoSEQ multiplex PCR; TCRdb stores just in-frame clones and leaves some out. The sample shows fewer than 90,000 clones, around 94% of them seen only once. Sequences were obtained from T cells isolated from PBMCs. The receptors were gathered from a human donor in good health. CDR3s include the opening cysteine and the closing phenylalanine or tryptophan. D genes are given only for firm matches. The size field is filled for only some rows; it gives once, few, many or a size class.

TRBJ1-4,.,TRBV11-2,.,TGTGCCAGCAGCTCCACCACAGGGTTCTGGGAAAAACTGTTTTTT,CASSSTTGFWEKLFF
TRBJ1-1,.,TRBV11-3,.,TGTGCCAGCAGGCAAGCCAGGGCGAAAGCTTTCTTT,CASRQARAKAFF
TRBJ2-7,TRBD2,TRBV7-3,.,TGTGCCAGCAGCCTCCGTCCTGGGGGGGAACAGTACTTC,CASSLRPGGEQYF
TRBJ1-1,.,TRBV7-9,.,TGTGCCAGCAGCTCTACGGGGGGGGTAGGGAGAGAAGCTTTCTTT,CASSSTGGVGREAFF
TRBJ1-2,TRBD1,TRBV6-1,.,TGTGCCAGCAGAGATTCAGGGGGCCTTAACTATGGCTACACCTTC,CASRDSGGLNYGYTF
TRBJ1-5,.,TRBV19,.,TGTGCCAGTACTTTGACGGGGGACGGCCAGCCCCAGCATTTT,CASTLTGDGQPQHF
TRBJ1-1,.,TRBV27,.,TGTGCCAGCAGTTATCGAGGCAGGGGCATCCTGAGACACACTGAAGCTTTCTTT,CASSYRGRGILRHTEAFF
TRBJ2-7,TRBD2,TRBV13,.,TGTGCCAGCAGCTACGGACTAGCTGCGCAGTACTTC,CASSYGLAAQYF
TRBJ1-1,TRBD1,TRBV5-4,.,TGTGCCAGCAGCCCCCGGACAGGGACTTCGGGGGACACTGAAGCTTTCTTT,CASSPRTGTSGDTEAFF
TRBJ2-1,TRBD1,TRBV5-4,.,TGTGCCAGCAGCGTACTCCGGGACAGGGGGATCAGCTCCTACAATGAGCAGTTCTTC,CASSVLRDRGISSYNEQFF
TRBJ1-1,TRBD1,TRBV27,once,TGTGCCAGCAGGTCCCGACAGGGCCGTGGGGCTTTCTTT,CASRSRQGRGAFF
TRBJ2-5,TRBD2,TRBV19,.,TGTGCCAGTAGTATTTTCGGCGGGAGGGAACAAGAGACCCAGTACTTC,CASSIFGGREQETQYF
TRBJ1-4,TRBD1,TRBV7-9,.,TGTGCCAGCAGCTCCCGCAAGACAGGGGGGTCAACTAATGAAAAACTGTTTTTT,CASSSRKTGGSTNEKLFF
TRBJ2-1,TRBD2,TRBV4-2,.,TGTGCCAGCAGCCAAGAGGGGACTAGCGGGTACAATGAGCAGTTCTTC,CASSQEGTSGYNEQFF
TRBJ1-2,TRBD1,TRBV9,.,TGTGCCAGCAGCGTAGGGAGCCAGGGGGCCCTCTATGGCTACACCTTC,CASSVGSQGALYGYTF
TRBJ2-5,.,TRBV15,.,TGTGCCACCAGCAGAGATATGGAGACCCAGTACTTC,CATSRDMETQYF
TRBJ2-7,TRBD1,TRBV30,.,TGTGCCTTAACCGACAGGGGGCAGTCCTACGAGCAGTACTTC,CALTDRGQSYEQYF
TRBJ1-1,.,TRBV5-1,.,TGCGCCAGCAGCTTGAGAACATATGAAACTGAAGCTTTCTTT,CASSLRTYETEAFF
TRBJ2-7,TRBD2,TRBV5-1,once,TGCGCCAGCAGCTTAGGACTAGCGGAGAACTCCTACGAGCAGTACTTC,CASSLGLAENSYEQYF
TRBJ1-1,TRBD1,TRBV18,.,TGTGCCAGCTCACCCTACCGGGACAGGGGGCTTGCTTTCTTT,CASSPYRDRGLAFF
TRBJ2-1,TRBD2,TRBV29-1,.,TGCAGCGTTCCTAGCGGAACCTACAATGAGCAGTTCTTC,CSVPSGTYNEQFF
TRBJ2-3,TRBD2,TRBV19,once,TGTGCCAGTAGTGATTGGAAAGAGCGGGGTTTAACAGATACGCAGTATTTT,CASSDWKERGLTDTQYF
TRBJ2-7,.,TRBV21-1,.,TGTGCCAGCAGCAAAGGCAAGCGGGAGAGGCAGTACTTC,CASSKGKRERQYF
TRBJ2-5,.,TRBV19,.,TGTGCCAGTAGTACCCCAGGGGAAGTCGAGACCCAGTACTTC,CASSTPGEVETQYF
TRBJ2-7,TRBD1,TRBV19,.,TGTGCCAGTAGTATGTGTGACAGGGAAAGGTCCTACGAGCAGTACTTC,CASSMCDRERSYEQYF
TRBJ2-3,TRBD1,TRBV7-9,.,TGTGCCAGCAGCTGGACAGGCCGCACAGATACGCAGTATTTT,CASSWTGRTDTQYF
TRBJ2-7,.,TRBV7-2,.,TGTGCCAGCAGCTTAAGTAACTATCAGGGTTTATCCTACGAGCAGTACTTC,CASSLSNYQGLSYEQYF
TRBJ2-6,.,TRBV6-4,.,TGTGCCAGCAGTGACTCGAGCCGCTCTGGGGCCAACGTCCTGACTTTC,CASSDSSRSGANVLTF
TRBJ1-2,.,TRBV11-3,.,TGTGCCAGCAGCTTTTACAGGGTGGATGGCTACACCTTC,CASSFYRVDGYTF
TRBJ1-1,TRBD1,TRBV11-1,.,TGTGCCAGCAGCTTAAACTTCTTGACAGGGGGAAGAGCTTTCTTT,CASSLNFLTGGRAFF
TRBJ2-7,TRBD2,TRBV28,.,TGTGCCAGCAGTTTATTCGGGAGGTCCTACGAGCAGTACTTC,CASSLFGRSYEQYF
TRBJ2-7,.,TRBV27,.,TGTGCCAGCATGAGGACAGCATCCTACGAGCAGTACTTC,CASMRTASYEQYF
TRBJ1-5,.,TRBV6-1,.,TGTGCCAGCAGTGTTGCACAGGGCCATCAGCCCCAGCATTTT,CASSVAQGHQPQHF
TRBJ1-4,.,TRBV6-1,.,TGTGCCAGCAGTGAAGGATGGGTTGCGAAGTCTTCAGGGAGGGGAGCGGGTAATGAAAAACTGTTTTTT,CASSEGWVAKSSGRGAGNEKLFF
TRBJ2-7,TRBD1,TRBV14,.,TGTGCCAGCAGCCCCGGGACAGGGAGAGAGGTTAACTCCTACGAGCAGTACTTC,CASSPGTGREVNSYEQYF
TRBJ2-7,TRBD1,TRBV19,.,TGTGCCAGTAGTTACCAACCGGGACAGGGTCAACACGAGCAGTACTTC,CASSYQPGQGQHEQYF
TRBJ2-5,TRBD2,TRBV7-2,.,TGTGCCAGCAGCCACGGACTAGCCGAAGAGACCCAGTACTTC,CASSHGLAEETQYF
TRBJ2-1,TRBD1,TRBV5-6,.,TGTGCCAGCAGCTTGGGGGACAGAAGGGTCGATGAGCAGTTCTTC,CASSLGDRRVDEQFF
TRBJ1-5,.,TRBV10-1,.,TGCGCCAGCACTGGCGGGCCCCCTCAAAATCAGCCCCAGCATTTT,CASTGGPPQNQPQHF
TRBJ1-2,.,TRBV9,.,TGTGCCAGCGGGGACAATGGCTACACCTTC,CASGDNGYTF
TRBJ2-1,.,TRBV19,.,TGTGCCAGCGCCCCCGGTGGGGAGTTCTATGAGCAGTTCTTC,CASAPGGEFYEQFF
TRBJ2-2,.,TRBV15,.,TGTGCCACCAGCTCAACACGAGGACAGATACGCACCGGGGAGCTGTTTTTT,CATSSTRGQIRTGELFF
TRBJ1-5,.,TRBV19,.,TGTGCCAGTAGTACTTCACAGGGCCCGCAGCCCCAGCATTTT,CASSTSQGPQPQHF
TRBJ2-1,TRBD2,TRBV5-1,.,TGCGCCAGCAGCTTGGACGGGAGGGATGAGCAGTTCTTC,CASSLDGRDEQFF
TRBJ2-7,.,TRBV2,once,TGTGCCAGCAGTGAGGGGCAGTTCTTATACGAGCAGTACTTC,CASSEGQFLYEQYF
TRBJ1-1,.,TRBV18,.,TGTGCCAGCTCACTGGGGGCCCTTGGGAACACTGAAGCTTTCTTT,CASSLGALGNTEAFF
TRBJ2-1,TRBD2,TRBV19,.,TGTGCCAGTAGGGACGGACTAGACACCAATGAGCAGTTCTTC,CASRDGLDTNEQFF
TRBJ2-7,.,TRBV5-4,.,TGTGCCAGCAGCTTGGAGGGCGCGGGTGGGGGCCGTAACGAGCAGTACTTC,CASSLEGAGGGRNEQYF
TRBJ1-3,.,TRBV21-1,once,TGTGCCAGCAGCCCCACGTTCCCAACTGCTCACTCTGGAAACACCATATATTTT,CASSPTFPTAHSGNTIYF
TRBJ2-7,.,TRBV5-1,.,TGCGCCAGCAGCTTGGCTCCCGGTGTTTTGTACGAGCAGTACTTC,CASSLAPGVLYEQYF
TRBJ2-5,TRBD1,TRBV15,.,TGTGCCACCAGCAGAGGGGACAGCGAAGAGACCCAGTACTTC,CATSRGDSEETQYF
TRBJ2-7,TRBD2,TRBV7-2,few,TGTGCCAGCAGCTCCTGGACTAGCGGGCTATACGAGCAGTACTTC,CASSSWTSGLYEQYF
TRBJ1-1,.,TRBV29-1,.,TGCAGCGTCCACGACCCGAGGACAAGTCGCACTGAAGCTTTCTTT,CSVHDPRTSRTEAFF
TRBJ1-2,.,TRBV28,.,TGTGCCAGCGGAACCTCAGGGGCACTCCAGTATGGCTACACCTTC,CASGTSGALQYGYTF
TRBJ2-7,TRBD1,TRBV4-1,.,TGCGCCAGCAGACCCGGACAGGGGTTTTACGAGCAGTACTTC,CASRPGQGFYEQYF
TRBJ2-7,TRBD1,TRBV6-5,.,TGTGCCAGCAGTTATGAGGGGGCAGACTCCTACGAGCAGTACTTC,CASSYEGADSYEQYF
TRBJ2-7,.,TRBV9,.,TGTGCCAGCAGCCTGGGGGCAGGCTCCTACGAGCAGTACTTC,CASSLGAGSYEQYF
TRBJ2-3,TRBD2,TRBV25-1,.,TGTGCCAGCAGTGACTCACTAGCGGGAGGCACAGATACGCAGTATTTT,CASSDSLAGGTDTQYF
TRBJ2-7,TRBD2,TRBV15,.,TGTGCCACCCTTGGGGGGGGCGAGCAGTACTTC,CATLGGGEQYF
TRBJ2-7,TRBD1,TRBV2,.,TGTGCCAGCGCGCAGGGGGAATACGAGCAGTACTTC,CASAQGEYEQYF